This T cell receptor (beta chain) was documented in a study of cytomegalovirus exposure and HLA in healthy donors. Study-wide points: Relative to equally common others, HLA-associated TCR beta chains showed greater clonal expansion in a later analysis.

A multiplex PCR was run with 60 Vbeta primers and 13 Jbeta primers. The assay was immunoSEQ multiplex PCR, and TCRdb's table has in-frame clones only and misses some. The top ten clones hold over 2.5% of a sample with 100,000 to 150,000 clones, around three quarters of them seen once. This clone appeared a single time. What it binds is unknown. The CDR3 has 15 residues. Germline V CDR1 and CDR2: LNHDA, SQIVND (reference sequence). J gave up 3 bases and V 5 bases, and 5 bases lay outside the gene matches. The sequence was collected from a woman in her forties or fifties in good health and CMV-seronegative. The sequenced material came from PBMCs. The genes are TRBV19 and TRBJ2-2; 8 bases fit TRBD1. The CDR3 bases are TGTGCCAGTAGTCACCAGGGGGCCGACACCGGGGAGCTGTTTTTT. As protein: CASSHQGADTGELFF.